These 30 T cell receptor beta chains were sequenced from one sample in a study of CD8 T cells in ankylosing spondylitis. TCRdb redid the calling of the 5' RACE reads with MiXCR, one entry per CDR3 protein. Among around 130,000 distinct CDR3 sequences listed, roughly 8.8% were seen once. Source material: blood, either unsorted or a sorted T cell fraction (not recorded which). Receptors were obtained from a male donor with ankylosing spondylitis or in good health (not recorded which).

This clonotype has ten or more counts. The genes are TRBV20-1 and TRBJ2-5; D is unresolved. The CDR3 runs to 13 residues. Trimming took 4 bases from V and 4 from J, leaving 13 bases between them. Germline CDR1 is DFQATT and CDR2 is SNEGSKA (reference sequence). Written as DNA, the CDR3 is TGCAGTGCTAATAGTCATAGTGGAGAGACCCAGTACTTC. Translation gives CSANSHSGETQYF.

The chain is built from TRBV9 and TRBJ2-3; D uncertain. CDR3 length: 14 residues. V shed 0 bases and J shed 4 bases, with 9 bases lying between them. Germline assignment: CDR1 SGDLS and CDR2 YYNGEE. The CDR3 loop is CASSVATWADTQYF. DNA for the CDR3: TGTGCCAGCAGCGTAGCTACGTGGGCAGATACGCAGTATTTT.

This clonotype was found many times. Germline and junction disagree at one end, which may indicate a read error. The chain recombines TRBV7-7 with TRBJ2-1; no firm D call. This CDR3 contains 14 residues. Per germline, CDR1 SSHAT and CDR2 FNYEAQ (reference sequence). The DNA of the CDR3 is TGTGCTAGCAGCTTAGCCCCAAAGGCGGATGAGCAGTTCTTC. It specifies CASSLAPKADEQFF.

This chain connects TRBV19 to TRBJ2-7; either TRBD1 or TRBD2 may supply D (5 bases each). This CDR3 has 17 residues. V dropped 6 bases and J dropped 2 bases, with 23 bases sitting between them. CDR1 and CDR2 from the germline V gene are LNHDA and SQIVND (reference sequence). CDR3: CASSKGPPRDVTYEQYF. The CDR3 bases are TGTGCCAGTAGCAAAGGCCCCCCACGGGACGTTACCTACGAGCAGTACTTC.

This clonotype was seen at least ten times. The rearrangement joins TRBV12-3 or TRBV12-4 to TRBJ2-7, with D perhaps matching TRBD1 or TRBD2 (5 bases each). The CDR3 has 13 residues. V was pared by 4 bases and J by 12 bases, with 19 bases between. CDR3 DNA: TGTGCCAGCAGTTCCGGGACGCAGATTAGGCCGTACTTC. Its protein is CASSSGTQIRPYF.

In its sample, this clonotype was seen many times. V and J are TRBV5-6 and TRBJ1-2, with 7 nucleotides matching TRBD1. V dropped 1 base and J dropped 6; count of bases not matched to a gene: 3. Per the germline V gene, CDR1 is SGHDT and CDR2 is YYEEEE. CDR3 length equals 13 residues. CDR3 bases: TGTGCCAGCAGCTTGACAGGGGTGGATGGCTACACCTTC. This codes for CASSLTGVDGYTF.

This clonotype was recorded at least ten times. This chain uses TRBV12-3 or TRBV12-4 with TRBJ2-3; TRBD2 matches at 13 bases. V shed 7 bases and J 0 bases; nucleotides not matched to a gene: 7. There are 17 residues in the CDR3. CDR3 amino acids: CASKLAGGLLSTDTQYF. The CDR3 nucleotides are TGTGCCAGCAAACTAGCGGGAGGGCTTTTGAGCACAGATACGCAGTATTTT.

This clonotype was observed many times. The chain couples TRBV4-1 to TRBJ2-1, with 11 positions matching TRBD2. From germline, CDR1 is MGHRA and CDR2 YSYEKL. This CDR3 region has 17 residues. The V and J ends lost 4 bases and 6 bases, in that order; junction bases with no gene match: 11. Written as DNA, the CDR3 is TGCGCCAGCAGCCGCCTCAGGGGGACTAGCGGTACCAATGAGCAGTTCTTC. The encoded protein is CASSRLRGTSGTNEQFF.

This clonotype was detected only a few times. The chain recombines TRBV7-8 with TRBJ2-5; possibly TRBD1 or TRBD2 for D (6 bases each). The CDR3 consists of 15 residues. The V end was cut by 6 bases, the J end by 5 bases, with 19 bases between. Germline V gene data show CDR1 as SGHVS and CDR2 as FQNEAQ. The CDR3 protein is CASRLEGGSGETQYF. The CDR3, as DNA: TGTGCCAGCAGACTAGAGGGGGGCTCCGGGGAGACCCAGTACTTC.

There are many counts of this clonotype. The CDR3 sequence is CAITRTGGYEQYF. Written as DNA, the CDR3 is TGTGCCATCACCCGGACAGGGGGCTACGAGCAGTACTTC. V is TRBV10-3 and J is TRBJ2-7; 10 nucleotides align to TRBD1. With 7 bases clipped from V and 3 bases from J, the junction kept 3 bases outside the gene matches. The germline gives CDR1 ENHRY, CDR2 SYGVKD. The CDR3 totals 13 residues.

About this clonotype itself: A clone one base away is much larger, so this may be a read error. The CDR3 protein is CSASGRVPSYEQYF. The CDR3 nucleotides read TGCAGTGCTAGCGGTAGGGTCCCATCCTACGAGCAGTACTTC. This rearrangement joins TRBV20-1 to TRBJ2-7; no clear D gene. Germline V CDR1 and CDR2: DFQATT, SNEGSKA (reference sequence). With 3 bases removed from V and 1 base from J, the gap between germline ends came to 13 bases. This CDR3 is built from 14 residues.

This clonotype was found many times. The chain has TRBV28 and TRBJ2-1; 8 bases match TRBD2. The junction had 19 bases not matched to a gene; V was cut back by 1 base and J by 8 bases. Germline CDR1 is MDHEN and CDR2 is SYDVKM. This CDR3 is 19 amino acids long. CDR3 amino acids: CASSLSLLAGLDLGDEQFF. CDR3 coding DNA: TGTGCCAGCAGTTTATCGCTTCTTGCGGGACTAGATCTTGGGGATGAGCAGTTCTTC.

The V gene is TRBV7-2, the J gene TRBJ2-3; D is possibly TRBD1 (5 bases). V shed 0 bases and J shed 3 bases, with 22 bases lying between them. Germline V lookup: CDR1 SGHTA, CDR2 FQGNSA. This CDR3 region has 19 residues. The CDR3 DNA is TGTGCCAGCAGCTTAGCGCTATATCGGTGGCAGGGTGAGACAGATACGCAGTATTTT. Protein product: CASSLALYRWQGETDTQYF.

In the case of this clonotype: Given a much more abundant clone one base away, this may be a read error. The chain has TRBV12-3 or TRBV12-4 and TRBJ2-6, with 9 bases aligning to TRBD1. The CDR3 extends over 17 amino acids. CDR3 DNA: TGTGCCAGCAAGAAGGGACAGGGAAATTCTGGGGCCAACGGCCTGACTTTC. This gives the protein CASKKGQGNSGANGLTF.

The chain is built from TRBV7-9 and TRBJ2-7, with no clear D. The CDR3 length is 13 residues. Trimming stripped 1 base from V and 3 bases from J, with 7 bases between. CDR1 is SEHNR, CDR2 FQNEAQ, per germline (reference sequence). CDR3 amino acids: CASSLVSNYEQYF. The CDR3 region has the DNA TGTGCCAGCAGCTTAGTTTCTAACTACGAGCAGTACTTC.

The sample holds a few counts of this clonotype. This chain connects TRBV2 to TRBJ2-3; 8 bases line up with TRBD2. V was pared by 8 bases and J by 5 bases, with 12 bases of the junction left unmatched. The CDR3 runs 15 residues. The germline CDR1 and CDR2 sequences are SNHLY and FYNNEI. The CDR3 spells CASFATSVTRDTQYF. The CDR3 DNA is TGTGCCAGCTTTGCGACTAGCGTTACCCGAGATACGCAGTATTTT.

A few counts support this clonotype. The chain has TRBV5-5 and TRBJ2-7; unclear D gene. The CDR3 sequence is 12 residues long. Germline CDR1 and CDR2: SGHKS and YYEKEE (reference sequence). V shed 4 bases and J shed 4 bases, with 9 bases lying between them. The CDR3 spells CASSETEYEQYF. Written as DNA, the CDR3 is TGTGCCAGCAGCGAAACTGAATACGAGCAGTACTTC.

In this sample, this clonotype turned up many times. The chain has TRBV7-9 and TRBJ2-1; no clear D gene. The ends were cut back, 2 bases at V and 4 bases at J, with 3 bases in the middle. The CDR3 runs 12 residues. Germline V lookup: CDR1 SEHNR, CDR2 FQNEAQ (reference sequence). The CDR3 nucleotides read TGTGCCAGCAGCTTAACGTACAATGAGCAGTTCTTC. The encoded protein is CASSLTYNEQFF.

This rearrangement joins TRBV11-2 to TRBJ1-6; 8 nucleotides align to TRBD1. Germline-derived CDR1 and CDR2 are SGHAT and FQNNGV. The CDR3 length is 17 residues. V dropped 4 bases and J dropped 8; count of bases not matched to a gene: 13. As DNA, the CDR3 is TGTGCCAGCAGCTCAGACAGGGGCGGCATCGGTTATTCACCCCTCCACTTT. This codes for CASSSDRGGIGYSPLHF.

In its sample, this clonotype was seen many times. V usage is TRBV27 and J usage is TRBJ2-7; 7 positions agree with TRBD1. With V trimmed by 5 bases and J by 2 bases, 6 bases remained unmatched. CDR1 is MNHEY, CDR2 SMNVEV, per germline (reference sequence). The CDR3 spans 14 residues. The chain's CDR3 is CASSGTGAAYEQYF. CDR3 nucleotides: TGTGCCAGCAGTGGTACAGGGGCGGCCTACGAGCAGTACTTC.

This clonotype has at least ten counts. The V gene is TRBV20-1, the J gene TRBJ2-1; 7 positions match TRBD2. There are 14 residues in the CDR3. Germline V gene lookup returns CDR1 DFQATT and CDR2 SNEGSKA (reference sequence). V lost 2 bases, J lost 5 bases, and 6 bases stayed unmatched. The CDR3 is CSARRLAADNEQFF. CDR3 DNA sequence: TGCAGTGCTAGAAGGCTAGCGGCCGACAATGAGCAGTTCTTC.

This clonotype has at least ten counts. This rearrangement joins TRBV20-1 to TRBJ2-3, with D unresolved. Trimming took off 2 bases at V and 0 bases at J, with 15 bases between the two ends. The CDR3 length is 16 residues. Germline V gives CDR1 DFQATT, CDR2 SNEGSKA (reference sequence). CDR3: CSARSSDSASTDTQYF. CDR3 nucleotides: TGCAGTGCTAGAAGTTCTGACTCCGCTAGCACAGATACGCAGTATTTT.

This clonotype has a count of ten or more. The chain links TRBV20-1 to TRBJ2-5, with 7 bases matching TRBD2. Looked up from germline, CDR1 is DFQATT and CDR2 is SNEGSKA (reference sequence). The CDR3 has 14 amino acids. The junction had 9 bases not matched to a gene; V was cut back by 3 bases and J by 5 bases. The CDR3 DNA follows: TGCAGTGCTAGTGTGACTAGCTTATCTGAGACCCAGTACTTC. Its protein is CSASVTSLSETQYF.

The sample holds a few counts of this clonotype. This sequence joins TRBV7-2 and TRBJ2-1; 9 bases are a match to TRBD2. Germline V gives CDR1 SGHTA, CDR2 FQGNSA. V lost 4 bases to trimming and J lost 2 bases; unmatched junction nucleotides: 9. The CDR3 contains 17 residues. CDR3 in amino acids: CASSSQSGRKPYNEQFF. The CDR3 bases are TGTGCCAGCAGCTCCCAGAGCGGGAGGAAGCCCTACAATGAGCAGTTCTTC.

The gene calls are TRBV7-2 and TRBJ2-5; D unclear. The V and J ends lost 3 bases and 5 bases respectively, with 7 bases between them. CDR3 length: 12 residues. Germline lookup yields CDR1 SGHTA and CDR2 FQGNSA. CDR3 amino acids: CASSFNGETQYF. In nucleotides, the CDR3 is TGTGCCAGCAGCTTTAACGGGGAGACCCAGTACTTC.

This clonotype came up a few times. The chain recombines TRBV24-1 with TRBJ2-3; D unclear. V dropped 4 bases and J dropped 0 bases, with 16 bases sitting between them. CDR1 and CDR2 (germline): KGHDR, SFDVKD. This CDR3 is 17 amino acids long. CDR3 DNA sequence: TGTGCCACCAGTGAGGAAACACTTGTCAAGAGCACAGATACGCAGTATTTT. Residues: CATSEETLVKSTDTQYF.

This clonotype was detected many times. This chain links TRBV5-1 with TRBJ2-7; TRBD1 matches at 8 bases. The V segment lost 0 bases and the J segment 3 bases; nucleotides outside the gene matches: 8. The CDR3 totals 16 residues. Germline loops: CDR1 SGHRS, CDR2 YFSETQ. DNA of the CDR3: TGCGCCAGCAGCTTGGACAGCCGGGACAGGCTCTACGAGCAGTACTTC. This gives the protein CASSLDSRDRLYEQYF.

This clonotype came up many times. The chain combines TRBV20-1 with TRBJ2-3, with 8 bases aligning to TRBD2. The CDR3 has 14 residues. V lost 7 bases to trimming and J lost 4 bases; unmatched junction nucleotides: 10. Germline values: CDR1 DFQATT, CDR2 SNEGSKA (reference sequence). DNA of the CDR3: TGCAGTGTCGGGGGGGCCGTCATACCAGATACGCAGTATTTT. This translates into CSVGGAVIPDTQYF.

This clonotype was observed many times. The genes are TRBV12-3 or TRBV12-4 and TRBJ1-1; 8 bases fit TRBD1. Trimming removed 7 bases from V and 4 bases from J; junction bases left unmatched: 8. This CDR3 comprises 14 residues. CDR3 residues: CASNRQGFFTEAFF. CDR3 nucleotides: TGTGCCAGCAATAGACAGGGGTTTTTCACTGAAGCTTTCTTT.

This clonotype has ten or more counts. J is TRBJ1-4 and V is TRBV6-1; D remains ambiguous. Between the trimmed V and J ends, which lost 6 bases and 6 bases, there was a span of 11 bases. This CDR3 is built from 13 residues. Germline V gives CDR1 MNHNS, CDR2 SASEGT. The CDR3 protein is CASSSDGDEKLFF. CDR3 DNA: TGTGCCAGCAGCTCGGACGGGGATGAAAAACTGTTTTTT.